What follows are 25 T cell receptor beta chains derived from one specimen sequenced in a study of T cell responses to AZD1222 COVID-19 vaccine. Clones were read by immunoSEQ multiplex PCR, and TCRdb kept only the in-frame ones, dropping some. The sample records some 61,000 clones, roughly nine tenths being singletons. The specimen was peripheral blood, collected on day 0 of AZD1222 vaccination. The receptors here all came from an adult in good health.

The chain carries TRBV5-4 and TRBJ2-6, with D possibly TRBD1 on 6 matching bases. Trimming left V 4 bases short and J 2 bases short, with 16 bases between. Germline V gene data show CDR1 as SGHNT and CDR2 as YYREEE (reference sequence). The CDR3 contains 17 residues. CDR3 sequence (DNA): TGTGCCAGCAGCCCTACTGGACAGAAGGCTGGGGCCAACGTCCTGACTTTC. It yields the protein CASSPTGQKAGANVLTF.

Of note for this clone: At one of its ends the junction is not consistent with the germline gene, which may arise from a read error. This rearrangement joins TRBV20-1 to TRBJ1-1; no firm D call. The CDR3 length is 9 residues. The V gene's germline CDR1 is DFQATT and CDR2 SNEGSKA (reference sequence). The CDR3 region has the DNA TGCAGTGCCATTGGGGAGAGGCTCTTT. This encodes CSAIGERLF.

The rearrangement links TRBV30 to TRBJ1-3, with 7 nucleotides matching TRBD1. This CDR3 has 13 amino acids. Germline trimming cut 7 bases from V and 0 bases from J; bases unmatched to any gene: 3. From germline, CDR1 is GTSNPN and CDR2 SVGIG (reference sequence). The CDR3 DNA sequence: TGTGCCTTGGACAGGAGCTCTGGAAACACCATATATTTT. It yields the protein CALDRSSGNTIYF.

This chain uses TRBV3-1 (or the pseudogene TRBV3-2) with TRBJ2-7, with D maybe TRBD1 (5 bases). Germline V lookup: CDR1 LGHDT, CDR2 YNNKEL (reference sequence). This CDR3 contains 13 residues. Trimming cost V 5 bases and J 1 base, with 9 bases left between them. DNA for the CDR3: TGTGCCAGCAGCAAGACAGCGTCCTACGAGCAGTACTTC. Residues: CASSKTASYEQYF.

V gene TRBV6-1 combines with J gene TRBJ1-3; 7 bases align to TRBD1. Germline V gives CDR1 MNHNS, CDR2 SASEGT. Trimming removed 2 bases from V and 5 bases from J; junction bases left unmatched: 3. The CDR3 loop spans 14 amino acids. Here the CDR3 reads CASSERTGRNTIYF. Written as DNA, the CDR3 is TGTGCCAGCAGTGAACGGACAGGCCGAAACACCATATATTTT.

A word on this clone: Distinct nucleotide sequences in the sample also encode this CDR3. The chain combines TRBV27 with TRBJ2-7, with 8 positions matching TRBD1. V trimming: 6 bases; J trimming: 3 bases; junction bases outside the gene matches: 7. There are 14 residues in the CDR3. Germline V lookup: CDR1 MNHEY, CDR2 SMNVEV (reference sequence). CDR3 sequence: CASSTGTGGYEQYF. The CDR3 nucleotides are TGTGCCAGCAGCACCGGGACAGGAGGCTACGAGCAGTACTTC.

The rearrangement joins TRBV18 to TRBJ1-6; 7 bases align to TRBD1. V gave up 5 bases and J gave up 9 bases; unmatched junction bases: 13. The CDR3 loop spans 16 amino acids. Looked up from germline, CDR1 is KGHSH and CDR2 is LQKENI. The DNA of the CDR3 is TGTGCCAGCTCAGCTATACAGGACAGGAGAGGTTCACCCCTCCACTTT. Encoded protein: CASSAIQDRRGSPLHF. Complete variable domain (other parts from reference TRBV18 and TRBJ1-6): NAGVMQNPRHLVRRRGQEARLRCSPMKGHSHVYWYRQLPEEGLKFMVYLQKENIIDESGMPKERFSAEFPKEGPSILRIQQVVRGDSAAYFCASSAIQDRRGSPLHFGNGTRLTVT.

The V and J genes are TRBV6-5 and TRBJ2-7, with 7 positions matching TRBD2. This CDR3 has 12 amino acids. The V gene end was trimmed by 6 bases and the J gene end by 2 bases; junction bases not matched to a gene: 1. CDR1 and CDR2 from the germline V gene are MNHEY and SVGAGI. The CDR3 DNA reads TGTGCCAGCAGGAGCGGGGCCTACGAGCAGTACTTC. Translating gives CASRSGAYEQYF.

This sequence joins TRBV4-2 and TRBJ1-5, with a tentative D call TRBD1 (5 bases). The V end was cut by 4 bases, the J end by 0 bases, with 13 bases between. The CDR3 has 16 residues. Germline V CDR1 and CDR2: LGHNA, YNFKEQ. CDR3 region: CASSLHTGDSNQPQHF. DNA of the CDR3: TGTGCCAGCAGCCTTCATACAGGTGATAGCAATCAGCCCCAGCATTTT.

This clone was counted only a few times. This sequence joins TRBV11-3 and TRBJ1-1; D ambiguous. In germline, CDR1 is SGHNT, CDR2 YENEEA. The V gene lost 5 bases and the J gene lost 8 bases, with 12 bases spanning the gap. The CDR3 extends over 12 amino acids. The CDR3 loop is CASSHSVGEAFF. The CDR3 nucleotides are TGTGCCAGCAGCCACTCCGTGGGAGAAGCTTTCTTT.

The V gene is TRBV19, the J gene TRBJ1-4; D is uncertain. Germline CDR1 and CDR2: LNHDA and SQIVND (reference sequence). This CDR3 is built from 15 residues. V was cut by 6 bases and J by 0 bases, with 11 bases left in between. This CDR3 reads CASRNGPATNEKLFF. The CDR3 DNA is TGTGCCAGTAGGAACGGGCCTGCAACTAATGAAAAACTGTTTTTT.

CDR3 DNA sequence: TGTGCCAGCAGTATCGGGAACGAGCAGTACTTC. Its protein is CASSIGNEQYF. V gene TRBV27 combines with J gene TRBJ2-7; TRBD2 is a possible D gene (5 bases). CDR1 is MNHEY, CDR2 SMNVEV, per germline (reference sequence). Trimming left V 5 bases short and J 5 bases short, with 7 bases between. The CDR3 spans 11 residues.

The CDR3 protein is CASRGLTGTDTQYF. CDR3 bases: TGTGCCAGCAGGGGCCTGACGGGGACAGATACGCAGTATTTT. V gene TRBV11-3 combines with J gene TRBJ2-3; maybe TRBD2 (5 bases). Germline V gene lookup returns CDR1 SGHNT and CDR2 YENEEA. This CDR3 region has 14 residues. Trimming took 6 bases from V and 3 from J, leaving 13 bases between them.

The V gene is TRBV7-9, the J gene TRBJ1-5, with 9 bases fitting TRBD1. The ends lost 1 base at V and 9 bases at J; junction bases unmatched: 7. CDR1 is SEHNR, CDR2 FQNEAQ, per germline (reference sequence). This CDR3 has 15 residues. CDR3 DNA sequence: TGTGCCAGCAGCTTAGGGGACAGGGAGAGGGCGCCCCAGCATTTT. The encoded protein is CASSLGDRERAPQHF. The variable domain in full, with the rest retrieved from reference TRBV7-9 and TRBJ1-5, is DTGVSQNPRHKITKRGQNVTFRCDPISEHNRLYWYRQTLGQGPEFLTYFQNEAQLEKSRLLSDRFSAERPKGSFSTLEIQRTEQGDSAMYLCASSLGDRERAPQHFGDGTRLSIL.

The J gene is TRBJ1-2, the V gene TRBV5-1; no clear D. The CDR3 loop spans 15 amino acids. CDR1 is SGHRS and CDR2 is YFSETQ in the germline V gene. V lost 0 bases, J lost 6 bases, and 15 bases lay in between. This CDR3 reads CASSLEFSKADGYTF. DNA of the CDR3: TGCGCCAGCAGCTTGGAATTCTCCAAGGCGGATGGCTACACCTTC.

This clone has just one count. The chain has TRBV27 and TRBJ2-3; a weak D match, TRBD2 (6 bases). The germline V gene encodes CDR1 MNHEY and CDR2 SMNVEV (reference sequence). The CDR3 sequence is 13 residues long. V lost 4 bases and J 7 bases, leaving 12 bases between the germline ends. The CDR3 protein is CASSSRDPHTQYF. CDR3 coding DNA: TGTGCCAGCAGTTCGCGGGACCCCCATACGCAGTATTTT.

This chain joins TRBV7-9 and TRBJ1-1; 7 bases are a match to TRBD1. Germline assignment: CDR1 SEHNR and CDR2 FQNEAQ (reference sequence). V dropped 4 bases and J dropped 4; count of bases not matched to a gene: 6. This CDR3 spans 14 amino acids. The CDR3 spells CASSSHRGGTEAFF. In DNA, the CDR3 is TGTGCCAGCAGCTCACACAGGGGTGGCACTGAAGCTTTCTTT.

The chain links TRBV11-3 to TRBJ2-2; 10 bases are shared with TRBD1. The V gene end was trimmed by 4 bases and the J gene end by 8 bases; junction bases not matched to a gene: 7. There are 15 residues in the CDR3. Per the germline V gene, CDR1 is SGHNT and CDR2 is YENEEA. The CDR3 here is CASSSSGTGEGELFF. The CDR3 DNA reads as TGTGCCAGCAGCTCGTCCGGGACAGGGGAGGGGGAGCTGTTTTTT.

The gene calls are TRBV6-5 and TRBJ1-6, with D unresolved. There are 13 residues in the CDR3. Germline V gives CDR1 MNHEY, CDR2 SVGAGI. The V and J ends lost 7 bases and 7 bases respectively, with 11 bases between them. The chain's CDR3 is CASTGYQNSPLHF. The DNA of the CDR3 is TGTGCCAGCACGGGGTATCAGAATTCACCCCTCCACTTT.

This chain connects TRBV5-1 to TRBJ2-3, with 7 bases aligning to TRBD1. The CDR3 has 15 residues. The V gene end was trimmed by 0 bases and the J gene end by 0 bases; junction bases not matched to a gene: 1. Germline V gives CDR1 SGHRS, CDR2 YFSETQ. CDR3 nucleotide sequence: TGCGCCAGCAGCTTGGTGACAGGGAGCACAGATACGCAGTATTTT. It yields the protein CASSLVTGSTDTQYF.

There are a few counts of this clone. The chain employs TRBV6-4 and TRBJ2-1; the match to TRBD2 covers 9 bases. Germline V CDR1 and CDR2: MRHNA, SNTAGT. Unmatched junction bases numbered 1, after V lost 0 bases and J lost 4 bases. The CDR3 is 15 residues long. CDR3 nucleotide sequence: TGTGCCAGCAGTGACTCTGCGGGGGGGTACAATGAGCAGTTCTTC. It is translated as CASSDSAGGYNEQFF.

J is TRBJ1-5 and V is TRBV19, with a tentative D call TRBD1 (6 bases). The length of the CDR3 is 13 residues. Deletions cut 4 bases from V and 7 bases from J, with 11 bases between. Germline CDR1 reads LNHDA; CDR2 reads SQIVND (reference sequence). In nucleotides, the CDR3 is TGTGCCAGTAGTAGGGGGCTTTACCAGCCCCAGCATTTT. As protein: CASSRGLYQPQHF.

The V call is TRBV7-3, the J call TRBJ2-2; D gene ambiguous. There are 12 residues in the CDR3. Trimming pared 4 bases from V and 5 bases from J, leaving 5 bases between. Germline assignment: CDR1 SGHTA and CDR2 FQGTGA. The CDR3 region is CASSSLTGELFF. The CDR3 nucleotides are TGTGCCAGCAGCTCATTGACCGGGGAGCTGTTTTTT.

The chain links TRBV28 to TRBJ1-1; D may be TRBD1 (5 bases). Trimming pared 1 base from V and 1 base from J, leaving 10 bases between. The CDR3 runs 15 residues. CDR1 is MDHEN and CDR2 is SYDVKM in the germline V gene. CDR3 in amino acids: CASSLYGAGNTEAFF. The CDR3 bases are TGTGCCAGCAGTTTATATGGGGCAGGGAACACTGAAGCTTTCTTT. Full variable domain (rest looked up from reference TRBV28 and TRBJ1-1): DVKVTQSSRYLVKRTGEKVFLECVQDMDHENMFWYRQDPGLGLRLIYFSYDVKMKEKGDIPEGYSVSREKKERFSLILESASTNQTSMYLCASSLYGAGNTEAFFGQGTRLTVV.

The chain's CDR3 is CASSYSGFAPNEQFF. CDR3 nucleotide sequence: TGTGCCAGCAGTTACTCCGGGTTCGCTCCTAATGAGCAGTTCTTC. The V call is TRBV6-5, the J call TRBJ2-1; D gene ambiguous. Germline V gives CDR1 MNHEY, CDR2 SVGAGI. This CDR3 has 15 residues. Trimming left V 0 bases short and J 7 bases short, with 13 bases between.